These 29 T cell receptor beta chains originate from one sample sequenced in a study of beta chain features in type 1 diabetes. Every isolated RNA sample was fully reverse transcribed, so sequencing captured expressed TCRB transcripts. Profiled with immunoSEQ multiplex PCR; TCRdb holds only in-frame clones, not every one. The sample yields under 450,000 clones, over 12% seen once. Sequenced material: naive CD4+ T cells from blood. The receptors were sampled from a woman between 18 and 29 years old in good health.

Only a few counts were recorded for this clone. Germline and junction disagree at one end, which may indicate a read error. This sequence joins TRBV5-4 and TRBJ2-1; 7 bases are shared with TRBD1. There are 18 residues in the CDR3. CDR1 and CDR2 from the germline V gene are SGHNT and YYREEE (reference sequence). CDR3 coding DNA: TGCGCCAGCAGCCAAGTATCGACCGGGACAGTCTCCTACAATGAGCAGTTCTTC. The encoded protein is CASSQVSTGTVSYNEQFF. The full variable domain, completed using reference TRBV5-4 and TRBJ2-1, is ETGVTQSPTHLIKTRGQQVTLRCSSQSGHNTVSWYQQALGQGPQFIFQYYREEENGRGNFPPRFSGLQFPNYSSELNVNALELDDSALYLCASSQVSTGTVSYNEQFFGPGTRLTVL.

This clone was counted only a few times. The V gene is TRBV28, the J gene TRBJ2-5; 9 bases line up with TRBD2. The germline V gene has CDR1 MDHEN and CDR2 SYDVKM. CDR3 length equals 16 residues. The ends lost 0 bases at V and 3 bases at J; junction bases unmatched: 5. CDR3 nucleotide sequence: TGTGCCAGCAGTTTATGGTCTAGCGGGACCAAAGAGACCCAGTACTTC. Protein product: CASSLWSSGTKETQYF.

The chain carries TRBV20-1 and TRBJ2-5; tentatively, D is TRBD2 (5 bases). CDR1 is DFQATT, CDR2 SNEGSKA, per germline (reference sequence). The CDR3 runs to 11 residues. Trimming removed 6 bases from V and 6 bases from J, with 11 bases in between. The CDR3 DNA sequence: TGCAGTGCCCCTGGAGGAAAGACCCAGTACTTC. Translated: CSAPGGKTQYF.

This clone was seen a few times. This chain joins TRBV21-1 and TRBJ2-1; the table's D call, TRBD1, has no DNA check behind it. TRBV21-1 is given as a pseudogene. The CDR3 loop spans 14 amino acids. CDR3 in amino acids: CASSKRDRYNEQFF. Written as DNA, the CDR3 is TGTGCCAGCAGCAAACGAGACAGGTACAATGAGCAGTTCTTC.

The table lists this clone with a few counts. The chain has TRBV7-9 and TRBJ2-5; 9 bases map to TRBD2. V dropped 7 bases and J dropped 5; count of bases not matched to a gene: 5. CDR3 size: 13 residues. The germline CDR1 and CDR2 sequences are SEHNR and FQNEAQ (reference sequence). The chain's CDR3 is CASTIAGEETQYF. In nucleotides, the CDR3 is TGTGCCAGCACCATAGCGGGAGAGGAGACCCAGTACTTC.

The chain has TRBV7-2 and TRBJ1-5; TRBD1 matches at 8 bases. The V and J ends lost 6 bases and 1 base, in that order; junction bases with no gene match: 5. This CDR3 comprises 15 residues. CDR1 and CDR2 (germline): SGHTA, FQGNSA. The CDR3 reads CASRPTGASNQPQHF. In DNA, the CDR3 is TGTGCCAGCAGACCGACAGGGGCAAGCAATCAGCCCCAGCATTTT.

This clone was detected once. The rearrangement joins TRBV5-4 to TRBJ2-3, with TRBD2 matching over 8 bases. The germline gives CDR1 SGHNT, CDR2 YYREEE (reference sequence). The CDR3 length is 15 residues. Losses at the gene ends were 2 bases for V and 8 bases for J; bases not matched to a gene: 10. In DNA, the CDR3 is TGTGCCAGCAGCTTAAAACGGGAGGGCCGGGGTACGCAGTATTTT. Its protein is CASSLKREGRGTQYF.

There are a few counts of this clone. The chain combines TRBV4-3 with TRBJ2-6; 9 nucleotides match TRBD2. CDR3 size: 20 residues. V dropped 0 bases and J dropped 0; count of bases not matched to a gene: 9. Germline assignment: CDR1 LGHNA and CDR2 YSLEER. This CDR3 reads CASSQDGGLALISGANVLTF. The CDR3 nucleotides read TGCGCCAGCAGCCAAGATGGGGGACTAGCTCTTATCTCTGGGGCCAACGTCCTGACTTTC.

This clone was observed a few times. The chain is built from TRBV7-9 and TRBJ1-1; no definite D call. The CDR3 sequence is 14 residues long. The V end was cut by 1 base, the J end by 4 bases, with 10 bases between. Germline values: CDR1 SEHNR, CDR2 FQNEAQ (reference sequence). The CDR3 sequence is CASSLGSGSTEAFF. DNA of the CDR3: TGTGCCAGCAGCTTAGGGTCGGGTAGCACTGAAGCTTTCTTT.

Only a few counts were recorded for this clone. The chain joins TRBV28 to TRBJ1-2; D not resolved. Trimming left V 3 bases short and J 4 bases short, with 6 bases between. The germline gives CDR1 MDHEN, CDR2 SYDVKM. The CDR3 length is 12 residues. The CDR3 DNA sequence: TGTGCCAGCAGTTTGCGATTCTATGGCTACACCTTC. Protein product: CASSLRFYGYTF.

This chain links TRBV29-1 with TRBJ2-2, with a tentative D call TRBD2 (6 bases). V shed 0 bases and J shed 5 bases, with 7 bases lying between them. The germline V gene encodes CDR1 SQVTM and CDR2 ANQGSEA. This CDR3 is 13 amino acids long. CDR3 protein: CSVEDGRTGELFF. The CDR3 region has the DNA TGCAGCGTTGAAGATGGGAGGACCGGGGAGCTGTTTTTT.

The J gene is TRBJ2-7, the V gene TRBV14; 11 bases map to TRBD2. The CDR3 loop spans 16 amino acids. Trimming took 4 bases from V and 4 from J; bases not matched to a gene: 9. Germline V CDR1 and CDR2: SGHDN, FVKESK. The CDR3 loop is CASSRPGTSGSYEQYF. Here the CDR3 DNA reads TGTGCCAGCAGCCGGCCAGGGACTAGCGGATCGTACGAGCAGTACTTC.

The chain has TRBV19 and TRBJ2-7; TRBD1 matches at 9 bases. Trimming took 3 bases from V and 4 from J; bases not matched to a gene: 7. CDR3 length equals 15 residues. Germline CDR1 is LNHDA and CDR2 is SQIVND (reference sequence). The CDR3 region is CASSISPGTGYEQYF. DNA for the CDR3: TGTGCCAGTAGTATCTCTCCCGGGACAGGGTACGAGCAGTACTTC.

The chain has TRBV19 and TRBJ2-7; 9 bases line up with TRBD1. V shed 4 bases, J shed 4 bases, and the junction held 5 bases outside the gene matches. There are 14 residues in the CDR3. Germline lookup yields CDR1 LNHDA and CDR2 SQIVND (reference sequence). CDR3 region: CASSRGQGTYEQYF. CDR3 nucleotide sequence: TGTGCCAGTAGTAGGGGACAGGGAACTTACGAGCAGTACTTC.

This clone has only a few counts. The chain recombines TRBV29-1 with TRBJ1-2; perhaps TRBD1 as D (5 bases). This CDR3 has 13 residues. Per germline, CDR1 SQVTM and CDR2 ANQGSEA. The V end lost 7 bases, the J end lost 3 bases, and 15 bases lay between the germline ends. The CDR3 bases are TGCAGCGCCAACCAGGGCTTCGACTATGGCTACACCTTC. Translating gives CSANQGFDYGYTF. The complete variable domain, with remaining parts taken from reference TRBV29-1 and TRBJ1-2, reads SAVISQKPSRDICQRGTSLTIQCQVDSQVTMMFWYRQQPGQSLTLIATANQGSEATYESGFVIDKFPISRPNLTFSTLTVSNMSPEDSSIYLCSANQGFDYGYTFGSGTRLTVV.

This clone was seen a few times. Distinct nucleotide sequences in the sample also encode this CDR3. This chain joins TRBV7-9 and TRBJ2-7, with D maybe TRBD1 (6 bases). Trimming shortened V by 5 bases and J by 4 bases, and 9 bases separated the two germline ends. The germline V gene has CDR1 SEHNR and CDR2 FQNEAQ (reference sequence). CDR3 length: 12 amino acids. The CDR3 DNA sequence: TGTGCCAGCAGCCTTCAGGGGTACGAGCAGTACTTC. Protein product: CASSLQGYEQYF.

This chain uses TRBV7-2 with TRBJ1-1; unclear D gene. CDR1 SGHTA and CDR2 FQGNSA come from the germline V gene. The CDR3 runs 12 residues. V was clipped by 1 base and J by 10 bases, with 10 bases between them. The CDR3 sequence: CASSLGRVVAFF. CDR3 nucleotide sequence: TGTGCCAGCAGCTTAGGGCGGGTCGTAGCTTTCTTT.

The chain couples TRBV5-1 to TRBJ2-3; D may be TRBD2 (6 bases). This CDR3 spans 13 amino acids. V was shortened by 5 bases and J by 6 bases, with 13 bases between the two germline ends. Germline V gives CDR1 SGHRS, CDR2 YFSETQ. The chain's CDR3 is CASREGPSDTQYF. The DNA for the CDR3 is TGCGCCAGCAGGGAGGGGCCCAGCGATACGCAGTATTTT.

This clone was recorded a few times. The rearrangement joins TRBV28 to TRBJ2-3; D is possibly TRBD1 (6 bases). Germline loops: CDR1 MDHEN, CDR2 SYDVKM. The CDR3 covers 14 residues. Trimming removed 7 bases at V and 0 bases at J, with 11 bases between. This CDR3 is CASTSGHSTDTQYF. CDR3 in DNA: TGTGCCAGCACCTCGGGACACAGCACAGATACGCAGTATTTT. Full variable domain (missing parts from reference TRBV28 and TRBJ2-3): DVKVTQSSRYLVKRTGEKVFLECVQDMDHENMFWYRQDPGLGLRLIYFSYDVKMKEKGDIPEGYSVSREKKERFSLILESASTNQTSMYLCASTSGHSTDTQYFGPGTRLTVL.

The sample holds a few counts of this clone. V is TRBV29-1 and J is TRBJ2-3, with 8 bases aligning to TRBD2. Germline CDR1 is SQVTM and CDR2 is ANQGSEA. This CDR3 contains 14 residues. The J segment lost 2 bases and the V segment lost 7 bases, leaving 8 bases of the junction unmatched. CDR3 coding DNA: TGCAGCGGTCAGCGGGGGTTGAACACAGATACGCAGTATTTT. The encoded protein is CSGQRGLNTDTQYF.

V gene TRBV7-9 combines with J gene TRBJ1-1, with a tentative D call TRBD1 (5 bases). Germline V gene data show CDR1 as SEHNR and CDR2 as FQNEAQ (reference sequence). The CDR3 spans 16 residues. V was shortened by 4 bases and J by 4 bases, with 19 bases between the two germline ends. CDR3 nucleotide sequence: TGTGCCAGCAGCTCCGGATCTCAGGGAATCGGCACTGAAGCTTTCTTT. Translating it yields CASSSGSQGIGTEAFF. The complete variable domain, with remaining parts taken from reference TRBV7-9 and TRBJ1-1, reads DTGVSQNPRHKITKRGQNVTFRCDPISEHNRLYWYRQTLGQGPEFLTYFQNEAQLEKSRLLSDRFSAERPKGSFSTLEIQRTEQGDSAMYLCASSSGSQGIGTEAFFGQGTRLTVV.

This clone was seen a handful of times. The rearrangement uses TRBV28 and TRBJ2-1; 8 bases fit TRBD2. The CDR3 runs 13 residues. J was trimmed by 3 bases and V by 8 bases; bases with no gene match: 3. Germline V gene lookup returns CDR1 MDHEN and CDR2 SYDVKM. The CDR3 here is CASLSGNYNEQFF. The DNA for the CDR3 is TGTGCCAGCCTTAGCGGGAACTACAATGAGCAGTTCTTC. The whole variable domain, filled in from reference TRBV28 and TRBJ2-1, reads DVKVTQSSRYLVKRTGEKVFLECVQDMDHENMFWYRQDPGLGLRLIYFSYDVKMKEKGDIPEGYSVSREKKERFSLILESASTNQTSMYLCASLSGNYNEQFFGPGTRLTVL.

The chain carries TRBV28 and TRBJ1-5, with TRBD1 matching over 7 bases. Germline V gene lookup returns CDR1 MDHEN and CDR2 SYDVKM. The CDR3 has 14 residues. With 7 bases clipped from V and 0 bases from J, the junction kept 3 bases outside the gene matches. The CDR3 protein is CASMTGNSNQPQHF. CDR3 DNA sequence: TGTGCCAGCATGACAGGGAATAGCAATCAGCCCCAGCATTTT.

The chain employs TRBV7-8 and TRBJ2-1; D unresolved. V was pared by 2 bases and J by 8 bases, with 10 bases between. From germline, CDR1 is SGHVS and CDR2 FQNEAQ. The CDR3 spans 13 residues. The CDR3 bases are TGTGCCAGCAGCTTATCCCCCATTGATGAGCAGTTCTTC. Amino acid sequence: CASSLSPIDEQFF. The full variable domain, completed using reference TRBV7-8 and TRBJ2-1, is GAGVSQSPRYKVAKRGQDVALRCDPISGHVSLFWYQQALGQGPEFLTYFQNEAQLDKSGLPSDRFFAERPEGSVSTLKIQRTQQEDSAVYLCASSLSPIDEQFFGPGTRLTVL.

The chain carries TRBV29-1 and TRBJ2-7; TRBD1 agrees at 7 bases. The trim removed 4 bases at V and 5 bases at J, leaving 11 bases unmatched. CDR1 SQVTM and CDR2 ANQGSEA come from the germline V gene. The CDR3 runs 14 residues. The CDR3 bases are TGCAGCGTTGCCCCAGGGGGATCTCCCCACGAGCAGTACTTC. The encoded protein is CSVAPGGSPHEQYF.

This clone was recorded a few times. This chain uses TRBV30 with TRBJ2-2; 7 bases match TRBD1. The CDR3 length is 12 residues. The ends lost 8 bases at V and 7 bases at J; junction bases unmatched: 7. The germline V gene has CDR1 GTSNPN and CDR2 SVGIG (reference sequence). The CDR3 DNA reads TGTGCCCTCGACAGGGTTGTCGGGGAGCTGTTTTTT. Protein product: CALDRVVGELFF.

The V and J genes are TRBV6-5 and TRBJ2-1, with D unresolved. Germline V CDR1 and CDR2: MNHEY, SVGAGI. The CDR3 has 15 amino acids. Trimming cost V 6 bases and J 5 bases, with 17 bases left between them. CDR3 residues: CASSLGVPRDNEQFF. The DNA of the CDR3 is TGTGCCAGCAGCCTCGGCGTCCCCCGGGACAATGAGCAGTTCTTC.

The rearrangement uses TRBV4-1 and TRBJ2-6; 7 positions agree with TRBD1. CDR3 size: 16 residues. V lost 4 bases and J lost 2; bases outside the gene matches: 5. CDR1 is MGHRA and CDR2 is YSYEKL in the germline V gene. The CDR3, as DNA: TGCGCCAGCAGCCGGAAAGGGACAGCTGGGGCCAACGTCCTGACTTTC. Translated, it gives CASSRKGTAGANVLTF.

The chain links TRBV5-4 to TRBJ2-3; D possibly corresponds to TRBD2 (6 bases). CDR1 SGHNT and CDR2 YYREEE come from the germline V gene (reference sequence). V was shortened by 3 bases and J by 2 bases, with 13 bases between the two germline ends. The CDR3 is 15 residues long. The CDR3 sequence: CASSSGLSHTDTQYF. Here the CDR3 DNA reads TGTGCCAGCAGCTCGGGACTCAGCCACACAGATACGCAGTATTTT.